The clone carrying this T cell receptor (beta chain) was found once. This entry belongs to a study of blood T cell repertoires in COVID-19. In the original workflow: Amplification from reference gene primers served as the basis for estimated nucleated cell counts. Only in-frame clones appear in the TCRdb table, and some are missing; sequencing was by immunoSEQ multiplex PCR. That table supplies the V and J calls and clone size; D and trimming were determined from the DNA. The sample records 150,000 to 200,000 clones, around 91% being singletons. This sequence was found in a woman in her late teens or twenties who had recovered from COVID-19. The sequenced sample consisted of PBMCs or T cells enriched from blood (not recorded which).

The chain's CDR3 is CASSQLAGAYNEQFF. CDR3 DNA sequence: TGTGCCAGCAGCCAACTAGCGGGAGCGTACAATGAGCAGTTCTTC. The V and J genes are TRBV14 and TRBJ2-1; 10 positions match TRBD2. This CDR3 is 15 amino acids long. J was trimmed by 4 bases and V by 2 bases; bases with no gene match: 2. The germline V gene encodes CDR1 SGHDN and CDR2 FVKESK.